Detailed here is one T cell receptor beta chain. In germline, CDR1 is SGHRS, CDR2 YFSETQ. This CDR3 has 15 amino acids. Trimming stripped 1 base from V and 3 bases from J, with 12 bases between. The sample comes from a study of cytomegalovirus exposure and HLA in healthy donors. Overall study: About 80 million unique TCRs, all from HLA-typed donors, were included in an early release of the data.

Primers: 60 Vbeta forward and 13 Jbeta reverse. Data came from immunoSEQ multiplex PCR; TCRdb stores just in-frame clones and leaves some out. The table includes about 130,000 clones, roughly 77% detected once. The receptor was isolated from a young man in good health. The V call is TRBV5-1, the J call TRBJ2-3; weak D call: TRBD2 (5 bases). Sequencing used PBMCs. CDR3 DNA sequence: TGCGCCAGCAGCTTGTCAGGACTGATGACAGATACGCAGTATTTT. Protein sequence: CASSLSGLMTDTQYF.